The present TCR beta chain was sequenced within a study of radiotherapy plus CTLA-4 blockade in lung cancer. The method was immunoSEQ multiplex PCR; TCRdb's version includes in-frame clones alone and lacks a portion of them. The data hold tens of thousands of clones, with 65% to 85% observed a single time. Looked up from germline, CDR1 is SGHTA and CDR2 is FQGNSA. V was trimmed by 1 base and J by 1 base, leaving 7 bases between them. This CDR3 has 15 residues. With regard to this clone: Its antigen is currently unknown.

Study-wide results and caveats: Tumor-derived TCR clones expanded in blood after radiotherapy plus ipilimumab.

This chain connects TRBV7-2 to TRBJ2-2; D is undetermined. The receptor was isolated from a human donor with non-small cell lung cancer whose response to radiotherapy plus ipilimumab could not be evaluated. Some clones in this sample may be carry-over from other donors' samples. The sequenced sample was peripheral blood, obtained from a patient treated with radiotherapy plus ipilimumab. In DNA, the CDR3 is TGTGCCAGCAGCTTAGTCAGAAGGAACACCGGGGAGCTGTTTTTT. Encoded protein: CASSLVRRNTGELFF.